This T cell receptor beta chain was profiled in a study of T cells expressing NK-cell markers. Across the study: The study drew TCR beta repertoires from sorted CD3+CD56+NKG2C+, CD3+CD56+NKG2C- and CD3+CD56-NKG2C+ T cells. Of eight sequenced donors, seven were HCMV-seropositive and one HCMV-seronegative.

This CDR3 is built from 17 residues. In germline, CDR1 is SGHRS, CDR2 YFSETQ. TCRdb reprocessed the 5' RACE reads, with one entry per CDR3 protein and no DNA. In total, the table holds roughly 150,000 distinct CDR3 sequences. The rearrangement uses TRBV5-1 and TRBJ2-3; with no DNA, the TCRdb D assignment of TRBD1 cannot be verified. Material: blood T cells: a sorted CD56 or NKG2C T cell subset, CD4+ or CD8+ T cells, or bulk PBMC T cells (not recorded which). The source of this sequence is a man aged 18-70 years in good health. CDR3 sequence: CASSPETTRVGTDTQYF.